A selection of T cell receptor beta chains follows, all from one sample in a study of blood T cell repertoires in COVID-19. Profiling relied on immunoSEQ multiplex PCR, and the TCRdb table lists in-frame clones only, not all of them. The repertoire holds fewer than 150,000 clones, with approximately 81% as singletons. What was sequenced was peripheral blood. These receptors were obtained from a woman in her twenties or thirties who had recovered from COVID-19. CDR3s include the opening cysteine and the closing phenylalanine or tryptophan.

V gene	J gene	CDR3 protein
TRBV9	TRBJ1-2	CASSEGLTNYGYTF
TRBV7-2	TRBJ1-5	CASSLYPWANQPQHF
TRBV2	TRBJ2-3	CASSDPLDFTDTQYF
TRBV12-3/TRBV12-4	TRBJ2-1	CASTFSYNEQFF
TRBV6-4	TRBJ2-1	CASAPDSGSQGISYNEQFF
TRBV24-1	TRBJ1-5	CATSDRQSNQPQHF
TRBV6-2/TRBV6-3	TRBJ1-5	CASSYGTGLLPTPQHF
TRBV9	TRBJ2-4	CASSVDGRSAGIQYF
TRBV6-5	TRBJ1-1	CASSYSATLLNTEAFF
TRBV5-1	TRBJ2-2	CASSLAGSDTGELFF
TRBV6-5	TRBJ2-1	CASSYWGTGAWFF
TRBV5-1	TRBJ2-5	CASSFRQGGETQYF
TRBV14	TRBJ2-1	CASSQPKSSYNEQFF
TRBV18	TRBJ2-3	CASSPPGTGGTDTQYF
TRBV2	TRBJ1-2	CASSEGIQGWGYTF
TRBV5-4	TRBJ2-5	CASSYPGQGSETQYF
TRBV19	TRBJ2-7	CASSTGQGPYEQYF
TRBV5-1	TRBJ2-7	CASSLLESSYEQYF
TRBV29-1	TRBJ2-5	CSVAPTGEETQYF
TRBV9	TRBJ2-2	CASRPAGDTLNTGELFF
TRBV12-3/TRBV12-4	TRBJ1-1	CASRYSTEAFF
TRBV19	TRBJ2-6	CASSRTGGLGANVLTF
TRBV5-1	TRBJ1-3	CASSPRGGQGKNTIYF
TRBV4-1	TRBJ1-2	CASSQDLDRGRQLGYTF
TRBV19	TRBJ1-1	CASSGPGQINTEAFF
TRBV13	TRBJ1-4	CASSFGDSEATNEKLFF
TRBV5-6	TRBJ2-1	CASSFFSGGPLNEQFF
TRBV20-1	TRBJ1-3	CSASSVSGNTIYF
TRBV5-5	TRBJ2-7	CASSLGTSGPSYEQYF
TRBV27	TRBJ1-2	CASSRDSGTGKGYGYTF
TRBV7-9	TRBJ2-3	CASSLPLDKRSTDTQYF
TRBV14	TRBJ2-1	CASSQEVLASSYNEQFF
TRBV10-2	TRBJ1-5	CASSELGGWQPQHF
TRBV3-1/TRBV3-2	TRBJ1-1	CASSRLLTGMDTEAFF
TRBV11-2	TRBJ2-3	CASSWAGRGDTQYF
TRBV7-3	TRBJ2-3	CASSRPPGAGGRDTQYF
TRBV6-5	TRBJ1-5	CATEQGFQPQHF
TRBV5-8	TRBJ1-2	CASRPVGGSRGYTF
TRBV30	TRBJ2-5	CAWSVPPPTGSEETQYF
TRBV30	TRBJ2-3	CAWSKSLTSGGGLADTQYF